The 15 T cell receptor beta chains below come from one sample, sequenced in a study of cytomegalovirus exposure and HLA in healthy donors. Produced via immunoSEQ multiplex PCR; TCRdb's table is partial and in-frame only. The table records roughly 120,000 clones, 88% of them present only once. The specimen sequenced was PBMCs. The origin of the receptors is a woman younger than 30 in good health and CMV-seronegative.

This rearrangement joins TRBV2 to TRBJ1-1; D gene uncertain. V was trimmed by 2 bases and J by 4 bases, leaving 11 bases between them. The CDR3 runs 14 residues. CDR1 and CDR2 (germline): SNHLY, FYNNEI. Here the CDR3 reads CASSEHSESTEAFF. The DNA of the CDR3 is TGTGCCAGCAGTGAACATAGTGAAAGCACTGAAGCTTTCTTT.

The CDR3 region is CASSEGGGLGNHF. The DNA of the CDR3 is TGTGCCAGCAGTGAAGGCGGAGGGCTCGGGAACCATTTT. The J gene is TRBJ1-5, the V gene TRBV2; D is uncertain. CDR1 is SNHLY and CDR2 is FYNNEI in the germline V gene. The CDR3 runs 13 residues. The V gene lost 1 base and the J gene lost 16 bases, with 17 bases spanning the gap. Combining the CDR3 with reference TRBV2 and TRBJ1-5 gives the whole variable domain EPEVTQTPSHQVTQMGQEVILRCVPISNHLYFYWYRQILGQKVEFLVSFYNNEISEKSEIFDDQFSVERPDGSNFTLKIRSTKLEDSAMYFCASSEGGGLGNHFGDGTRLSIL.

The chain combines TRBV7-2 with TRBJ2-7; 9 bases fit TRBD2. The V and J ends lost 0 bases and 3 bases, in that order; junction bases with no gene match: 0. This CDR3 has 14 amino acids. CDR1 SGHTA and CDR2 FQGNSA come from the germline V gene. The DNA of the CDR3 is TGTGCCAGCAGCTTAGCTAGCGGGAGCTACGAGCAGTACTTC. It is translated as CASSLASGSYEQYF.

V usage is TRBV2 and J usage is TRBJ1-2; D possibly corresponds to TRBD1 (6 bases). The V end lost 7 bases, the J end lost 0 bases, and 12 bases lay between the germline ends. Germline CDR1 is SNHLY and CDR2 is FYNNEI. CDR3 length equals 14 residues. Here the CDR3 DNA reads TGTGCCAGCAATAGGGGGAGAGCTAACTATGGCTACACCTTC. Encoded protein: CASNRGRANYGYTF.

This sequence joins TRBV7-9 and TRBJ1-5, with TRBD1 matching 7 bases. The CDR3 consists of 14 residues. Losses at the gene ends were 5 bases for V and 4 bases for J; bases not matched to a gene: 5. In germline, CDR1 is SEHNR, CDR2 FQNEAQ (reference sequence). This CDR3 is CASSVGQVNQPQHF. The CDR3 nucleotides are TGTGCCAGCAGCGTTGGACAGGTAAATCAGCCCCAGCATTTT.

This clone appeared a few times. The chain couples TRBV19 to TRBJ1-6; no reliable D call. V shed 7 bases and J shed 4 bases, with 14 bases lying between them. The CDR3 is made up of 15 amino acids. Germline V CDR1 and CDR2: LNHDA, SQIVND (reference sequence). The CDR3 DNA reads as TGTGCCAGTAAATGGTCTTCGGGATATAATTCACCCCTCCACTTT. It specifies CASKWSSGYNSPLHF.

This chain connects TRBV7-2 to TRBJ2-1, with D uncertain. CDR1 is SGHTA and CDR2 is FQGNSA in the germline V gene. V was pared by 1 base and J by 7 bases, with 8 bases between. The CDR3 runs 13 residues. CDR3 coding DNA: TGTGCCAGCAGCTTAGTGGCGGTGAATGAGCAGTTCTTC. Protein: CASSLVAVNEQFF.

V and J are TRBV23-1 and TRBJ2-1, with TRBD2 as a possible D gene (6 bases). TRBV23-1 is classed as an ORF, of uncertain function. This CDR3 is 14 amino acids long. V dropped 7 bases and J dropped 5 bases, with 15 bases sitting between them. The CDR3 spells CASTRVRRDNEQFF. The CDR3 DNA follows: TGCGCCAGCACTCGCGTCAGGAGGGACAATGAGCAGTTCTTC.

The rearrangement uses TRBV7-9 and TRBJ1-2; a weak D match, TRBD1 (6 bases). This CDR3 comprises 15 residues. V was clipped by 1 base and J by 0 bases, with 9 bases between them. From germline, CDR1 is SEHNR and CDR2 FQNEAQ (reference sequence). DNA for the CDR3: TGTGCCAGCAGCTTAGAGACAGGACCTAACTATGGCTACACCTTC. Translating it yields CASSLETGPNYGYTF.

The chain links TRBV9 to TRBJ2-2, with TRBD2 as a possible D gene (7 bases). Germline lookup yields CDR1 SGDLS and CDR2 YYNGEE. V gave up 4 bases and J gave up 4 bases, with 20 bases separating them. The CDR3 has 17 amino acids. This CDR3 is CASSPLRGASGTGELFF. CDR3 nucleotide sequence: TGTGCCAGCAGCCCCTTACGGGGGGCGAGCGGCACCGGGGAGCTGTTTTTT.

The chain employs TRBV9 and TRBJ2-2; the match to TRBD2 covers 10 bases. V was clipped by 0 bases and J by 3 bases; unmatched bases: 5. Germline CDR1 is SGDLS and CDR2 is YYNGEE. The CDR3 contains 17 residues. The CDR3 nucleotides are TGTGCCAGCAGCGTAGGCAGCGGGGGGGCCGACACCGGGGAGCTGTTTTTT. Amino acids: CASSVGSGGADTGELFF.

The CDR3 nucleotides are TGTGCCAGCAGTAGACAGCTATTCAATCAGCCCCAGCATTTT. Translating it yields CASSRQLFNQPQHF. The J gene is TRBJ1-5, the V gene TRBV2; D may be TRBD1 (5 bases). Trimming removed 5 bases from V and 3 bases from J, with 11 bases in between. The germline CDR1 and CDR2 sequences are SNHLY and FYNNEI. The CDR3 consists of 14 residues.

The chain carries TRBV7-9 and TRBJ2-4; 7 nucleotides agree with TRBD1. The CDR3 is 14 residues long. V dropped 0 bases and J dropped 7; count of bases not matched to a gene: 3. The germline gives CDR1 SEHNR, CDR2 FQNEAQ (reference sequence). CDR3 sequence: CASSLADRLNIQYF. The CDR3 DNA sequence: TGTGCCAGCAGCTTAGCGGACAGGCTGAACATTCAGTACTTC.

The V call is TRBV2, the J call TRBJ2-2; 9 positions match TRBD2. The trim removed 6 bases at V and 2 bases at J, leaving 7 bases unmatched. This CDR3 comprises 16 residues. Per the germline V gene, CDR1 is SNHLY and CDR2 is FYNNEI. CDR3 sequence reads: CASRDPSGVNTGELFF. The CDR3 coding sequence is TGTGCCAGCAGGGACCCTAGCGGGGTAAACACCGGGGAGCTGTTTTTT.

This sequence joins TRBV27 and TRBJ2-1; 10 bases match TRBD1. The germline V gene encodes CDR1 MNHEY and CDR2 SMNVEV (reference sequence). The V segment lost 6 bases and the J segment 7 bases; nucleotides outside the gene matches: 15. This CDR3 is 17 amino acids long. CDR3 loop: CASRLGLGTGDRNEQFF. Here the CDR3 DNA reads TGTGCCAGCAGGCTGGGACTAGGGACAGGGGATAGGAATGAGCAGTTCTTC.